This T cell receptor beta chain originates from a study of blood T cell repertoires in COVID-19. For the study at large: PBMCs, B-cell-depleted T cells, or T cells were the source of the cDNA or gDNA that made up the material.

CDR1 and CDR2 (germline): SEHNR, FQNEAQ (reference sequence). The V gene end was trimmed by 5 bases and the J gene end by 4 bases; junction bases not matched to a gene: 4. The CDR3 has 14 amino acids. TCRdb keeps only in-frame clones here, not all; method: immunoSEQ multiplex PCR. The repertoire includes 150,000 to 200,000 clones, roughly 88% of them detected once, and 9.1% sits in the top ten. This TCR was sampled from a woman of 80 years or more with active or convalescent COVID-19. The sample taken for sequencing was peripheral blood. The chain employs TRBV7-9 and TRBJ2-2; 7 bases fit TRBD2. The CDR3 region has the DNA TGTGCCAGCAGCCCTTGGGGGGGCACCGGGGAGCTGTTTTTT. Protein sequence: CASSPWGGTGELFF.